A selection of T cell receptor beta chains follows, all from one sample in a study of OX40 agonist ivuxolimab in advanced cancers. The method was immunoSEQ multiplex PCR; TCRdb's version includes in-frame clones alone and lacks a portion of them. The sample has tens of thousands of clones; roughly 87% are singletons. The source material was CD4+ or CD8+ T cells sorted from blood, sampled in a trial of the OX40 agonist ivuxolimab. These receptors originate from an adult with an advanced solid tumor such as melanoma, head and neck, liver or kidney cancer. CDR3s include the opening cysteine and the closing phenylalanine or tryptophan. D genes are given only for firm matches. Only part of the rows carry a size: once, few, many, or a class if the clone is expanded.

DNA: TGTGCCACCAGCAGAGATCAAGGCCAGGGCACAGATACGCAGTATTTT
CDR3: CATSRDQGQGTDTQYF
J: TRBJ2-3
V: TRBV15
D: NA
size: NA

DNA: TGTGCCAGCAGTTCAGTCACAGATACGCAGTATTTT
CDR3: CASSSVTDTQYF
J: TRBJ2-3
V: TRBV27
D: NA
size: NA

DNA: TGTGCCAGCAGCTTGGCCAGCGGGCAGACCTACGAGCAGTACTTC
CDR3: CASSLASGQTYEQYF
J: TRBJ2-7
V: TRBV5-4
D: NA
size: NA

DNA: TGTGCCAGCAGTTTAAATAAAGGACTCACCAACTCTGGAAACACCATATATTTT
CDR3: CASSLNKGLTNSGNTIYF
J: TRBJ1-3
V: TRBV28
D: NA
size: NA

DNA: TGTGCCACCAGCAAGTCAGGGGATAGCACAGATACGCAGTATTTT
CDR3: CATSKSGDSTDTQYF
J: TRBJ2-3
V: TRBV15
D: NA
size: NA

DNA: TGCGCCAGCAGCACGACAGAGGCAACTGAAGCTTTCTTT
CDR3: CASSTTEATEAFF
J: TRBJ1-1
V: TRBV5-1
D: NA
size: NA

DNA: TGTGCCTGGAGTTCTTTCTCTAGCAGCTACAATGAGCAGTTCTTC
CDR3: CAWSSFSSSYNEQFF
J: TRBJ2-1
V: TRBV30
D: NA
size: NA

DNA: TGTGCCAGCAGTGCTGTCGGGGATGAAAAATTGTTTTTT
CDR3: CASSAVGDEKLFF
J: TRBJ1-4
V: TRBV6-5
D: NA
size: NA

DNA: TGTGCCAGCAGTTCAAGCGGCCCCTACAATGAGCAGTTCTTC
CDR3: CASSSSGPYNEQFF
J: TRBJ2-1
V: TRBV9
D: NA
size: NA

DNA: TGTGCCAGCAGCCCGGACACATCATATGGCTACACCTTC
CDR3: CASSPDTSYGYTF
J: TRBJ1-2
V: TRBV9
D: NA
size: few

DNA: TGCGCCAGCAGCCAACGGGACAGGGAAAGTTCACCCCTCCACTTT
CDR3: CASSQRDRESSPLHF
J: TRBJ1-6
V: TRBV5-1
D: TRBD1
size: NA

DNA: TGTGCCTGGAGTGTACTTGATTCGGGCCCCGGGGAGCTGTTTTTT
CDR3: CAWSVLDSGPGELFF
J: TRBJ2-2
V: TRBV30
D: NA
size: once

DNA: TGTGCCAGCAGCCGCCCCCCCGGGGAGCTGTTTTTT
CDR3: CASSRPPGELFF
J: TRBJ2-2
V: TRBV5-6
D: NA
size: NA

DNA: TGTGCCAGCAGGGGAGACAGAATCGGGCCCTACGAGCAGTACTTC
CDR3: CASRGDRIGPYEQYF
J: TRBJ2-7
V: TRBV5-4
D: NA
size: few

DNA: TGTGCCAGCAGCGTCAGACAGGGGGGCACAGATACGCAGTATTTT
CDR3: CASSVRQGGTDTQYF
J: TRBJ2-3
V: TRBV7-3
D: TRBD1
size: few

DNA: TGTGCCAGCAGCCGATGGGACAGGCAAGAGACCCAGTACTTC
CDR3: CASSRWDRQETQYF
J: TRBJ2-5
V: TRBV11-2
D: TRBD1
size: NA

DNA: TGTGCCTGGAGTGTAGGGGAGGGTCGGGAGCTGTTTTTT
CDR3: CAWSVGEGRELFF
J: TRBJ2-2
V: TRBV30
D: TRBD2
size: NA

DNA: TGTGCCAGCTCACCGCGGGACAGCAATGAGCAGTTCTTC
CDR3: CASSPRDSNEQFF
J: TRBJ2-1
V: TRBV18
D: NA
size: NA

DNA: TGTGCCAGCAGGTTGCTAGCGGGAGGGGGTGAGCAGTTCTTC
CDR3: CASRLLAGGGEQFF
J: TRBJ2-1
V: TRBV2
D: TRBD2
size: NA

DNA: TGTGCCAGTCGACCCGAGGGGGCCACTGAAGCTTTCTTT
CDR3: CASRPEGATEAFF
J: TRBJ1-1
V: TRBV10-3
D: TRBD1
size: NA

DNA: TGTGCCAGCACCGGACCCTCAGCAGATACGCAGTATTTT
CDR3: CASTGPSADTQYF
J: TRBJ2-3
V: TRBV2
D: NA
size: few

DNA: TGCGCCAGCAGCCAAGATCTTGGAGGATATGGCTACACCTTC
CDR3: CASSQDLGGYGYTF
J: TRBJ1-2
V: TRBV4-3
D: NA
size: NA

DNA: TGTGCCAGCAGCGTAGGAGGCGGGAACGGGGTGGTGGATACGCAGTATTTT
CDR3: CASSVGGGNGVVDTQYF
J: TRBJ2-3
V: TRBV9
D: NA
size: NA

DNA: TGTGCCAGCTCCGATCGGCATGCTACCCAAGAGACCCAGTACTTC
CDR3: CASSDRHATQETQYF
J: TRBJ2-5
V: TRBV21-1
D: NA
size: once

DNA: TGTGCCAGTAGTATGGGAGGGAGCCACACCGGGGAGCTGTTTTTT
CDR3: CASSMGGSHTGELFF
J: TRBJ2-2
V: TRBV19
D: TRBD2
size: NA

DNA: TGTGCCAGCAGCGTCACTGGCGGGGGCACCCAAGAGACCCAGTACTTC
CDR3: CASSVTGGGTQETQYF
J: TRBJ2-5
V: TRBV2
D: NA
size: NA

DNA: TGTGCCAGCAGCCGGACTAGCGCCTCCACAGATACGCAGTATTTT
CDR3: CASSRTSASTDTQYF
J: TRBJ2-3
V: TRBV5-4
D: TRBD2
size: NA

DNA: TGTGCCAGCAGCCCCTCTAATGAAAAACTGTTTTTT
CDR3: CASSPSNEKLFF
J: TRBJ1-4
V: TRBV7-9
D: NA
size: NA

DNA: TGTGCCTGGAGTGCCGGGACTAGCGGGTCAGATACGCAGTATTTT
CDR3: CAWSAGTSGSDTQYF
J: TRBJ2-3
V: TRBV30
D: TRBD2
size: NA

DNA: TGCAGCGTCGATGGACAAATCGATGAGCAGTTCTTC
CDR3: CSVDGQIDEQFF
J: TRBJ2-1
V: TRBV29-1
D: NA
size: once

DNA: TGTGCCAGCTCACCTCCGGGCAGGGTCACCGGGGAGCTGTTTTTT
CDR3: CASSPPGRVTGELFF
J: TRBJ2-2
V: TRBV18
D: NA
size: NA